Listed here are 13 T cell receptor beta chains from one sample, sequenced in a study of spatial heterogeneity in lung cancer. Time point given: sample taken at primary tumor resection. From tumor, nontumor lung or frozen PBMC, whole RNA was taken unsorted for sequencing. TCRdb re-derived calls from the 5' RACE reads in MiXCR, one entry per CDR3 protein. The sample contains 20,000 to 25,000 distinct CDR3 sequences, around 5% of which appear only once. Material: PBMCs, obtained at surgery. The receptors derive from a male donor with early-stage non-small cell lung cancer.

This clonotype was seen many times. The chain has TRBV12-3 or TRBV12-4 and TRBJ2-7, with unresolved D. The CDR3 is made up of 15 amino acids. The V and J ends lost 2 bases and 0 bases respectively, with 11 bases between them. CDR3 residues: CASSLNRGSSYEQYF. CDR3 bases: TGTGCCAGCAGTTTAAACCGTGGTAGCTCCTACGAGCAGTACTTC.

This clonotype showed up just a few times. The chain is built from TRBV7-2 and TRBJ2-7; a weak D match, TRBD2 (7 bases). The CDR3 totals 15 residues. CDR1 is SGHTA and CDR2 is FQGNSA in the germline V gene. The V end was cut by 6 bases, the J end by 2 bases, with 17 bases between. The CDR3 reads CASSVGGVIAYEQYF. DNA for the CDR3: TGTGCCAGCAGTGTAGGGGGGGTAATCGCCTACGAGCAGTACTTC.

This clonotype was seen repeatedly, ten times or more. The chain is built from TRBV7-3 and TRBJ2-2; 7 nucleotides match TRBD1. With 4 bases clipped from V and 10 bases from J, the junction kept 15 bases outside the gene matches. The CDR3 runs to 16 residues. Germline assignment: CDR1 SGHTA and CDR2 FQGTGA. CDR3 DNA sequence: TGTGCCAGCAGCTACAGGGGCTCAGGGGAAGGCGAGGAGCTGTTTTTT. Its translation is CASSYRGSGEGEELFF. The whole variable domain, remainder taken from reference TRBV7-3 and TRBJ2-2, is GAGVSQTPSNKVTEKGKYVELRCDPISGHTALYWYRQSLGQGPEFLIYFQGTGAADDSGLPNDRFFAVRPEGSVSTLKIQRTERGDSAVYLCASSYRGSGEGEELFFGEGSRLTVL.

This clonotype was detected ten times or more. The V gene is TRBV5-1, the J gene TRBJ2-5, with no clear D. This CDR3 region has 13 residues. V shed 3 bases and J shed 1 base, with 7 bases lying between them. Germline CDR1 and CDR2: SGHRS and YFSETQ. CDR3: CASSSLVQETQYF. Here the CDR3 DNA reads TGCGCCAGCAGCTCCCTAGTCCAAGAGACCCAGTACTTC.

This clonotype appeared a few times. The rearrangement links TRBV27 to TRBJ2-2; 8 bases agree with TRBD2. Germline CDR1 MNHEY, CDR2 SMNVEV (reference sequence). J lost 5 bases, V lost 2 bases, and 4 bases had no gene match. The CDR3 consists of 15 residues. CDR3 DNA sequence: TGTGCCAGCAGTTTAGGCTCTAGCGGGACCGGGGAGCTGTTTTTT. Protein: CASSLGSSGTGELFF.

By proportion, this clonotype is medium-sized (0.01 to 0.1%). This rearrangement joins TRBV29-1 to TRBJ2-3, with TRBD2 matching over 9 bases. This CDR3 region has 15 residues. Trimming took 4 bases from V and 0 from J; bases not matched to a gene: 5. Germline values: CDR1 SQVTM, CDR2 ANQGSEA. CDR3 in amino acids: CSVGGSGGSTDTQYF. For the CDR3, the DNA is TGCAGCGTTGGGGGTAGCGGGGGAAGCACAGATACGCAGTATTTT.

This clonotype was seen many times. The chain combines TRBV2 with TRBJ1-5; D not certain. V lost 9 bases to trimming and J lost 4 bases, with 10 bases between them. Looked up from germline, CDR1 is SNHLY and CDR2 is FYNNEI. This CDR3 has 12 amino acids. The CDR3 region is CASGPVNQPQHF. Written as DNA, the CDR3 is TGTGCCAGTGGACCGGTAAATCAGCCCCAGCATTTT.

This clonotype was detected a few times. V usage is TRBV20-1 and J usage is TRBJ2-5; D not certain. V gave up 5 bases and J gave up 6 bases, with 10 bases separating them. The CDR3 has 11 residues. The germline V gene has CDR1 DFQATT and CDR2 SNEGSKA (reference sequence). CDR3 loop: CSADLVQTQYF. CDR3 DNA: TGCAGTGCTGATCTAGTGCAGACCCAGTACTTC.

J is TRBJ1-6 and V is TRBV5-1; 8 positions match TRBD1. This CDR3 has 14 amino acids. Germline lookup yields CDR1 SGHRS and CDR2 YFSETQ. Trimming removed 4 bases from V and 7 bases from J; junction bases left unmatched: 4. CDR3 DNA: TGCGCCAGCAGCCCGACAGGGGAAAATTCACCCCTCCACTTT. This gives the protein CASSPTGENSPLHF.

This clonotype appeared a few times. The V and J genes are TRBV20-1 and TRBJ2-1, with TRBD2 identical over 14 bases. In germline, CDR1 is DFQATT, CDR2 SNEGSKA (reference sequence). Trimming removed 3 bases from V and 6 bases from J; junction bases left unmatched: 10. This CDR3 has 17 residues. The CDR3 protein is CSARDWTSGRIGNEQFF. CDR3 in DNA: TGCAGTGCTAGGGATTGGACTAGCGGGAGGATCGGCAATGAGCAGTTCTTC.

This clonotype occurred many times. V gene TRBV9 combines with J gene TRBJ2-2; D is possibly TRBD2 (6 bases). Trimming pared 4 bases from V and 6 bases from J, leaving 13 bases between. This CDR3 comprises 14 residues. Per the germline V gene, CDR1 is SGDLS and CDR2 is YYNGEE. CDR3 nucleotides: TGTGCCAGCAGCCCCAATTGGGGGGCCGGGGAGCTGTTTTTT. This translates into CASSPNWGAGELFF.

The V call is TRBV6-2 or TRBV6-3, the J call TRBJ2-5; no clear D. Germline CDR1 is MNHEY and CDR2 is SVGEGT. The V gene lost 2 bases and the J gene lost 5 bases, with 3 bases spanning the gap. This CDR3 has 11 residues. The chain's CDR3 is CASSYEETQYF. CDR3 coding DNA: TGTGCCAGCAGTTACGAGGAGACCCAGTACTTC.

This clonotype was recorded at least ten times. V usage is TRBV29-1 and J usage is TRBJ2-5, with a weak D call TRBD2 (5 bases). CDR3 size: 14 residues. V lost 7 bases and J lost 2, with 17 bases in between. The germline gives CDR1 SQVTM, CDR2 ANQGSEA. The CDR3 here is CSAWTLGMQETQYF. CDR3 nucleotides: TGCAGCGCCTGGACTCTGGGAATGCAAGAGACCCAGTACTTC.